This entry features one T cell receptor beta chain sequence. Its antigen remains unidentified. No much larger clonotype is one base removed from it; base qualities were not supplied. The intended sense of this specimen's treatment or condition label: over 15 received Ad26.COV2.S at low or high dose, single or two shots; about 5 received placebo; per-sample allocation not given. Repertoires of vaccine and placebo recipients were sequenced from samples collected on day 63 after the first injection. In Cohort 1b, roughly 26 adults aged 18-55 years were enrolled at a single site in Boston, USA, between 29 July and 7 August 2020. Ad26.COV2.S was a replication-incompetent adenovirus type 26 vector expressing a prefusion-stabilized SARS-CoV-2 spike protein from the original Wuhan strain. This entry belongs to a study of Ad26.COV2.S vaccination and SARS-CoV-2 variants (dated by TCRdb to about 2021). Study-wide context: Donors in the vaccine arm were drawn from COV1001, a phase I-IIa trial of Ad26.COV2.S in healthy adults that was multicentre, randomized, double-blind and placebo-controlled. A total of about 30 samples were included in the TCR-sequenced set, comprising about 20 Ad26.COV2.S vaccine recipients, 5 placebo recipients and 8 SARS-CoV-2 convalescent individuals. Investigators did not know the trial group allocation while performing experiments and assessing outcomes. Ad26.COV2.S was administered intramuscularly at 5 x 10^10 or 1 x 10^11 viral particles, either as a single shot or as two shots given 56 days apart. The specificity and breadth of SARS-CoV-2-reactive T cell receptors after Ad26.COV2.S vaccination were assessed by TCRbeta repertoire sequencing. Trial participants were randomized into five groups of five, in which low-dose or high-dose Ad26.COV2.S was given once or twice, or placebo was given on both occasions. What the work shows at the level of the full study, not this receptor alone: Vaccine and placebo recipients had similar non-spike TCR breadth, a finding consistent with the vaccine containing only spike. According to the authors, total T cell responses may have been underestimated by the TCR breadth and depth analyses. Spike-specific TCR breadth was higher in Ad26.COV2.S recipients than in placebo recipients (P = 0.0014). The study lacked the statistical power to compare responses across vaccine doses or regimens. Substantial breadth of spike-specific CD8+ and CD4+ T cell responses was reported after vaccination.

Per the germline V gene, ENHRY is the CDR1 and SYGVKD is the CDR2. Taken from cysteine to phenylalanine, the CDR3 has 16 residues. Of all the DNA, just the CDR3 is kept, 48 bases in frame from base 1. Relative to germline, V is missing 6 bases and J is missing 1 base, with 9 bases of the junction outside any gene match. TCRbeta CDR3 regions were sequenced with the immunoSEQ Assay. After extraction, genomic DNA underwent amplification by bias-controlled multiplex PCR, followed by high-throughput sequencing. Per the original workflow: Collapsing and filtering of sequences were performed to quantify the absolute abundance of each unique TCRbeta CDR3 region. T cell fraction was estimated by normalization of TCRbeta template counts to usable DNA, with usable DNA being measured through amplification of reference genes present in all nucleated cells. Repertoire TCRs were annotated as SARS-CoV-2-specific when V gene, CDR3 amino acid sequence and J gene were exactly matched to a known reactive TCR set. The reference SARS-CoV-2 TCR set came from MIRA and was filtered for enrichment in COVID-19-positive ImmuneCODE repertoires, removing public or cross-reactive TCRs. Drawing on the MIRA antigens, annotated TCRs were analysed further at the level of specific ORF or position within ORF. Breadth was defined as the number of annotated unique rearrangements divided by the total number of unique productive rearrangements, and depth was defined as the summed frequency of the annotated unique rearrangements. TCR breadth was compared between groups using two-sided Wilcoxon rank-sum tests. This is the immuneACCESS table as TCRdb keeps it, with only in-frame sequences that have V and J called. A part of the clones is gone; compared with another copy, unresolved V genes explain less than half, and the rest is unexplained. V, J and clone size are those of that table, while D and trimming were read from the DNA. The sample table records about 280,000 clones; approximately 87% of these occur just once. The biggest ten clones account for 3% to 4% of the sample.

Sequencing was performed on peripheral blood, taken in a trial of Ad26.COV2.S vaccine versus placebo. In this chain, TRBV10-3 is recombined with TRBJ1-1, with TRBD1 matching 9 junction bases. The sequence came from a person aged 18-60 years who received the Ad26.COV2.S COVID-19 vaccine or a placebo. Here is the DNA: TGTGCCATCAGGAGGGACAGGGATGGAGCGAACACTGAAGCTTTCTTT. Its product reads: CAIRRDRDGANTEAFF.